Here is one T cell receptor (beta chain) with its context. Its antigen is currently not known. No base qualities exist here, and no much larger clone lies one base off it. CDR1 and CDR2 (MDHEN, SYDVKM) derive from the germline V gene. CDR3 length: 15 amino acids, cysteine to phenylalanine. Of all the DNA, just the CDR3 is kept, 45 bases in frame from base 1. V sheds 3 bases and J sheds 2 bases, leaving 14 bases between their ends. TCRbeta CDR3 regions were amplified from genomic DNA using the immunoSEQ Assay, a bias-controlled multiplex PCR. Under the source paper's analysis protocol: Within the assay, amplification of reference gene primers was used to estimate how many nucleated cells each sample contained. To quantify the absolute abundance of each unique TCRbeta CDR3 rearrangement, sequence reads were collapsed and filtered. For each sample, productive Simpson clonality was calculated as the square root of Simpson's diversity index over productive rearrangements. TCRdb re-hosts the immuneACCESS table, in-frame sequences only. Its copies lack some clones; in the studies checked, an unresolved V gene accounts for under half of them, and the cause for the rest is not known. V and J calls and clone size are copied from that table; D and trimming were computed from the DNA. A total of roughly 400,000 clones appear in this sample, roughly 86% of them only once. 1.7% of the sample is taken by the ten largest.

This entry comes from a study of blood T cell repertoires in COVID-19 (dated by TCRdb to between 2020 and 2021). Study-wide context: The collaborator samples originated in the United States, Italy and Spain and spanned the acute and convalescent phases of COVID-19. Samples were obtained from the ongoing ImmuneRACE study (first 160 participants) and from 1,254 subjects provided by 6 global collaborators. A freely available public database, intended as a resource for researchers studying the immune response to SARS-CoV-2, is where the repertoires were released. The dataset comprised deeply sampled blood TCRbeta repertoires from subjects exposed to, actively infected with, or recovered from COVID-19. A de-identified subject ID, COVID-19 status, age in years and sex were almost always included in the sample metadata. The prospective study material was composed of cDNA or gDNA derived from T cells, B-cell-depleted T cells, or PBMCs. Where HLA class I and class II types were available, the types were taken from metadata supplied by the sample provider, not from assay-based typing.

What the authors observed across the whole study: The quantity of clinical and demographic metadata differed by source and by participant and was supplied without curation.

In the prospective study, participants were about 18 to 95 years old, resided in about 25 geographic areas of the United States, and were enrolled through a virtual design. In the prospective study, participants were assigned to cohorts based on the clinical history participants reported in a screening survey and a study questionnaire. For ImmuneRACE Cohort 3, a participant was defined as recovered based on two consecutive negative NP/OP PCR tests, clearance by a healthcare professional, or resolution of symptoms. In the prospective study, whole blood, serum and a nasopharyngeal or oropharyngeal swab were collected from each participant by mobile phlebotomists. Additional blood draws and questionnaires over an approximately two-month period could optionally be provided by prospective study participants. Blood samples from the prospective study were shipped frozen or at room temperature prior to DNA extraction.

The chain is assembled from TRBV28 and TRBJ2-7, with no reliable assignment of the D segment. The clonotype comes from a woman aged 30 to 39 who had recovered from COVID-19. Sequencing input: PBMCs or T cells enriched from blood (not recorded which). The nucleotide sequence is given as TGTGCCAGCAGTTTTGGTTTTCCCAGGACCTACGAGCAGTACTTC. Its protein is CASSFGFPRTYEQYF.